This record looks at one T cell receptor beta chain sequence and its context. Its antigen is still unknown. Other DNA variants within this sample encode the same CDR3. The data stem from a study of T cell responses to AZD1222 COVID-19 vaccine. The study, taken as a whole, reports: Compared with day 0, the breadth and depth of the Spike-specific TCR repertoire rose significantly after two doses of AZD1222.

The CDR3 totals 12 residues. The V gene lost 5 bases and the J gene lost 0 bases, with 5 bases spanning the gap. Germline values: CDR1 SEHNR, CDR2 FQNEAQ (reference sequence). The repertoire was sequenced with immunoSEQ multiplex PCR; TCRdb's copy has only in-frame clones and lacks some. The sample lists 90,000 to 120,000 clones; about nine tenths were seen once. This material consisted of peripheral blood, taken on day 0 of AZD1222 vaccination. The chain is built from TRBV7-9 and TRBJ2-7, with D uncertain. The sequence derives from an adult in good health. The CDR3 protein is CASSLSSYEQYF. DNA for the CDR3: TGTGCCAGCAGCCTGAGCTCCTACGAGCAGTACTTC.